The entry below describes one T cell receptor (beta chain). Its antigen is not identified. Using its own MiXCR run on the 5' RACE reads, TCRdb lists one record per CDR3 protein. The sample records about 1.7 million distinct CDR3 sequences, about 32% being singletons. This entry is derived from a study of identical twins. Whole-study results and caveats: Fewer insertions marked abundant cord blood beta clonotypes; young adult naive trended weakly, memory not at all.

Looked up from germline, CDR1 is LGHNA and CDR2 is YNFKEQ. This CDR3 spans 16 amino acids. V was pared by 4 bases and J by 3 bases, with 7 bases of the junction left unmatched. This clonotype originated in a newborn girl in good health. The chain carries TRBV4-2 and TRBJ2-3, with TRBD1 matching 10 bases. Sequencing was performed on cord blood. The CDR3 protein is CASSLLPGQGTDTQYF. CDR3 DNA sequence: TGTGCCAGCAGCCTACTACCGGGACAGGGGACAGATACGCAGTATTTT.